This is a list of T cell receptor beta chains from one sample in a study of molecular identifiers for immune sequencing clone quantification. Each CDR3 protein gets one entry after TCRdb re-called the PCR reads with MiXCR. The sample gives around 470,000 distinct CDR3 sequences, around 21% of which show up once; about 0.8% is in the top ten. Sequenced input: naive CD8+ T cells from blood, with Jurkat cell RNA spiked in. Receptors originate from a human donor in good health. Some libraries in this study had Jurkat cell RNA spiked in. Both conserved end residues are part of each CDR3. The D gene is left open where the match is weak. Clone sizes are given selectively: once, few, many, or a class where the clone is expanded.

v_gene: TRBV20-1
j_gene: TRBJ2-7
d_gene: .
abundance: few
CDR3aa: CSARFGGSYEQYF
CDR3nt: TGCAGTGCTAGGTTCGGGGGATCCTACGAGCAGTACTTC

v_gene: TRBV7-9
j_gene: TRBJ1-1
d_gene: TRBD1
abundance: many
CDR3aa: CASGQPGQDLTEAFF
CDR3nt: TGTGCCAGCGGACAACCGGGACAGGATTTAACTGAAGCTTTCTTT

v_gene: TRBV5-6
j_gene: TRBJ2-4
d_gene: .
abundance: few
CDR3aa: CASSLVRGAKNIQYF
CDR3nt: TGTGCCAGCAGCTTGGTCCGGGGAGCCAAAAACATTCAGTACTTC

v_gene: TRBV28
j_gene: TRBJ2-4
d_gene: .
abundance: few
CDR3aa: CASPPVRGVAKNIQYF
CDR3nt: TGTGCCAGCCCACCGGTAAGGGGAGTAGCCAAAAACATTCAGTACTTC

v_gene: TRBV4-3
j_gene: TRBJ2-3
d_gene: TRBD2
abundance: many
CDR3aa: CASSQDLAGGLADTQYF
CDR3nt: TGCGCCAGCAGCCAAGATCTCGCGGGAGGGCTGGCAGATACGCAGTATTTT

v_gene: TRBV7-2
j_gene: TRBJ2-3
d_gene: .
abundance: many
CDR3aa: CASSLGWTPATDTQYF
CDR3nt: TGTGCCAGCAGCTTAGGATGGACTCCGGCCACAGATACGCAGTATTTT

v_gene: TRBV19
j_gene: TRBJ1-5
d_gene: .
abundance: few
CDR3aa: CASSIPPAAGDSGQPQHF
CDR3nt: TGTGCCAGTAGTATACCCCCGGCGGCAGGGGACTCCGGGCAGCCCCAGCATTTT

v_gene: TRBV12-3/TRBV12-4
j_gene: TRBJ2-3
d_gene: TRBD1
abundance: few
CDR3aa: CASSFVQGESDTQYF
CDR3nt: TGTGCCAGCAGTTTCGTACAGGGGGAGTCAGATACGCAGTATTTT

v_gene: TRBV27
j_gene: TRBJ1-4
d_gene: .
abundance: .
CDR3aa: CASSIYAGSPKELFF
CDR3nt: TGTGCCAGCAGCATTTACGCCGGGTCCCCAAAGGAACTGTTTTTT

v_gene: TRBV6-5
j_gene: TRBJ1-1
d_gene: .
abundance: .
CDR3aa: CASSYSRTVEAFF
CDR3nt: TGTGCCAGCAGTTACTCCAGGACAGTTGAAGCTTTCTTT

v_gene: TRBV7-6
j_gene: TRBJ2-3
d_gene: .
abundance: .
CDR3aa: CASSPHPELALSTDTQYF
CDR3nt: TGTGCCAGCAGCCCCCATCCCGAACTAGCTCTGAGCACAGATACGCAGTATTTT

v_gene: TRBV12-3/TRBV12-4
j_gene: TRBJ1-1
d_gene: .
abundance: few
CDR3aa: CASSFARTANTEAFF
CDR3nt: TGTGCCAGCAGTTTTGCTCGGACAGCGAACACTGAAGCTTTCTTT

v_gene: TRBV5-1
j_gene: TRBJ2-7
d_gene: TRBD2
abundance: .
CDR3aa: CASGSFTGGLYEQYF
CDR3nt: TGCGCCAGCGGCTCTTTCACGGGGGGACTCTACGAGCAGTACTTC

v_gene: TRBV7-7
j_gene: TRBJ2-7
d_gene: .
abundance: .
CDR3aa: CASSLLGSNEQYF
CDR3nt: TGTGCCAGCAGCTTACTTGGCAGTAACGAGCAGTACTTC

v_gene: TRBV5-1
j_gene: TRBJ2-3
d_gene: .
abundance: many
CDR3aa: CASSLDDTADTQYF
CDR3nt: TGCGCCAGCAGCTTGGATGATACCGCGGATACGCAGTATTTT

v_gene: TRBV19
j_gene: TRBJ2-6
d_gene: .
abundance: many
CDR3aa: CASSIGGANVLTF
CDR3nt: TGTGCCAGTAGTATAGGTGGGGCCAACGTCCTGACTTTC

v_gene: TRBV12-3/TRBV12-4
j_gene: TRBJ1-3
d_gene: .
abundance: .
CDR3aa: CAASSTGGHTIYF
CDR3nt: TGTGCCGCCTCTTCGACAGGCGGACACACCATATATTTT

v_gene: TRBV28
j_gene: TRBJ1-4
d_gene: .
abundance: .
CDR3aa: CASSLTQRQNEKLFF
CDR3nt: TGTGCCAGCAGTTTAACCCAGAGGCAAAATGAAAAACTGTTTTTT

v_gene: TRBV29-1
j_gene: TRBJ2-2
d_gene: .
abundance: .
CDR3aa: CSVSRGDRNTGELFF
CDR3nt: TGCAGCGTTTCCAGGGGGGACAGAAACACCGGGGAGCTGTTTTTT

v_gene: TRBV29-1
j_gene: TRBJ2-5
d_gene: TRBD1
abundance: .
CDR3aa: CSVEGDRGHETQYF
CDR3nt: TGCAGCGTTGAGGGGGACAGGGGGCATGAGACCCAGTACTTC

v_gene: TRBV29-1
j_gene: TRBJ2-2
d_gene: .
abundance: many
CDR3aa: CSVEAGELFF
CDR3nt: TGCAGCGTTGAAGCCGGGGAGCTGTTTTTT

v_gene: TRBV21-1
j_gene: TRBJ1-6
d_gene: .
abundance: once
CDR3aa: CASARWRGQPLHF
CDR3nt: TGTGCCAGCGCCAGGTGGAGGGGGCAACCCCTCCACTTT

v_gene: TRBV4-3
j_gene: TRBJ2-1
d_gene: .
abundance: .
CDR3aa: CASSQDITARKQFF
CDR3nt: TGCGCCAGCAGCCAAGATATTACGGCTCGCAAGCAGTTCTTC

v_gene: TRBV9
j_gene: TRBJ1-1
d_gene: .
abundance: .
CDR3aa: CASTRGVGTKAFF
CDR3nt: TGTGCCAGCACCCGGGGAGTGGGCACTAAAGCTTTCTTT

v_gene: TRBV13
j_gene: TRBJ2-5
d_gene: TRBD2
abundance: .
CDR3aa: CASSSWSGGSLETQYF
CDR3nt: TGTGCCAGCAGCTCCTGGTCTGGCGGGAGTTTGGAGACCCAGTACTTC

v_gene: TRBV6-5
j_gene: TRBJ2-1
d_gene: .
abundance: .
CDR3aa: CASSLGGNGYNEQFF
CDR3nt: TGTGCCAGCAGTTTGGGCGGGAACGGTTACAATGAGCAGTTCTTC

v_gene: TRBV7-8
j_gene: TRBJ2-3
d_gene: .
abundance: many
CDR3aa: CASTPGSGTDTQYF
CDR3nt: TGTGCCAGCACCCCTGGATCCGGGACAGATACGCAGTATTTT

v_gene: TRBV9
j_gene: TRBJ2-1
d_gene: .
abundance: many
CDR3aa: CASSVVPNEQFF
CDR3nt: TGTGCCAGCAGCGTCGTCCCCAATGAGCAGTTCTTC

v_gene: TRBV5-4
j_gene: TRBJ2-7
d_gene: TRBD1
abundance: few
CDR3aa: CASSYGQGNYEQYF
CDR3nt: TGTGCCAGCAGCTACGGACAGGGGAACTACGAGCAGTACTTC

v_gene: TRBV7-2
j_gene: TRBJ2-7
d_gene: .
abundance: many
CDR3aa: CASSLGGTSYEQYF
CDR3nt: TGTGCCAGCAGTCTAGGCGGAACCTCCTACGAGCAGTACTTC

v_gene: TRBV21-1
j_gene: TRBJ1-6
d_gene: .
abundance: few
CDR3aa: CASSIKTENKNSPLHF
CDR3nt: TGTGCCAGCAGCATTAAGACAGAAAACAAAAATTCACCCCTCCACTTT

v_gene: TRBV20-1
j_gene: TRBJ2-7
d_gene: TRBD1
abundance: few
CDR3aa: CSARPLGQTYEQYF
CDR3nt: TGCAGTGCTAGACCCTTGGGACAGACCTACGAGCAGTACTTC

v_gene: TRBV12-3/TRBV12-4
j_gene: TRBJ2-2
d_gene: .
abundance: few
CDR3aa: CASSPWDPLTGELFF
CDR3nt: TGTGCCAGCAGTCCATGGGACCCCCTAACCGGGGAGCTGTTTTTT

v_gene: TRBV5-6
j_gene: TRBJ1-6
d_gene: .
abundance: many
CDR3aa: CASSHHPGTYNSPLHF
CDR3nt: TGTGCCAGCAGCCATCATCCGGGAACCTATAATTCACCCCTCCACTTT

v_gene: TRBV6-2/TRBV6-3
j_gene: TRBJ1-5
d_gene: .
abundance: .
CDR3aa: CASSFPGGSIPRGQPQHF
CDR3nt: TGTGCCAGCAGCTTCCCTGGGGGCAGCATCCCACGGGGTCAGCCCCAGCATTTT

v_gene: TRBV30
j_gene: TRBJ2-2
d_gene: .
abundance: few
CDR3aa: CAWSIVVSAGELFF
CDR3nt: TGTGCCTGGAGTATAGTGGTTTCGGCCGGGGAGCTGTTTTTT

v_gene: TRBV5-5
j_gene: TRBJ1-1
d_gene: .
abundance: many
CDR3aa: CASSLGPDTMNTEAFF
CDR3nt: TGTGCCAGCAGCTTGGGACCCGATACCATGAACACTGAAGCTTTCTTT

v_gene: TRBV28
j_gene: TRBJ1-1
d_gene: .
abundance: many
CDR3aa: CASTLLVGGTEAFF
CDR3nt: TGTGCCAGCACCCTTCTCGTGGGGGGCACTGAAGCTTTCTTT

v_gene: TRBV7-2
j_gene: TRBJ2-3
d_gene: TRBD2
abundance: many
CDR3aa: CASSPERGNLYTQYF
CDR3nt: TGTGCCAGCAGCCCTGAGCGGGGTAACCTCTATACGCAGTATTTT

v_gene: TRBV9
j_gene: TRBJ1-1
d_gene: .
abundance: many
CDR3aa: CASSPAPGHIMNTEAFF
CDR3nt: TGTGCCAGCAGCCCCGCTCCCGGCCACATCATGAACACTGAAGCTTTCTTT